Listed below are T cell receptor beta chains from one sample, sequenced in a study of T cells in Graves' hyperthyroidism and ophthalmopathy. TCRdb ran MiXCR on the multiplex PCR reads and lists one entry per CDR3 protein. The sample lists about 640,000 distinct CDR3 sequences, 20% to 25% occurring once. Sequencing was performed on blood. Receptor source: a man younger than 40 with Graves' ophthalmopathy. CDR3s include the opening cysteine and the closing phenylalanine or tryptophan. A D gene is named only where the DNA matches it firmly. Clone size, where shown, is once, few, many, or a class for clones that have expanded.

J gene: TRBJ1-5; V gene: TRBV6-1; clone size: many; D gene: -; CDR3 DNA: TGTGCCAGCAGTGAACTACAGGGCAGACAGCCCCAGCATTTT; CDR3 protein: CASSELQGRQPQHF
J gene: TRBJ2-3; V gene: TRBV12-5; clone size: few; D gene: -; CDR3 DNA: TGTGCTAGTGGTCCGACAGATACGCAGTATTTT; CDR3 protein: CASGPTDTQYF
J gene: TRBJ2-2; V gene: TRBV4-2; clone size: few; D gene: -; CDR3 DNA: TGTGCCAGCAGCCAAGATTTCCGACGGAGGAACACCGGGGAGCTGTTTTTT; CDR3 protein: CASSQDFRRRNTGELFF
J gene: TRBJ1-5; V gene: TRBV9; clone size: -; D gene: -; CDR3 DNA: TGTGCCAGCAGCGTAGCGGGGGATCGGAATCAGCCCCAGCATTTT; CDR3 protein: CASSVAGDRNQPQHF
J gene: TRBJ1-1; V gene: TRBV7-6; clone size: few; D gene: TRBD1; CDR3 DNA: TGTGCCAGCAGCTTAGAGGGCCAGGGGGTCACTGAAGCTTTCTTT; CDR3 protein: CASSLEGQGVTEAFF
J gene: TRBJ2-5; V gene: TRBV7-9; clone size: -; D gene: -; CDR3 DNA: TGTGCCAGCAGTCGTGGGACCTATCAAGAGACCCAGTACTTC; CDR3 protein: CASSRGTYQETQYF
J gene: TRBJ2-1; V gene: TRBV2; clone size: many; D gene: TRBD2; CDR3 DNA: TGTGCCAGCAGTGATACTAGCGGGGGTCACAATGAGCAGTTCTTC; CDR3 protein: CASSDTSGGHNEQFF
J gene: TRBJ1-5; V gene: TRBV6-1; clone size: many; D gene: -; CDR3 DNA: TGTGCCAGCAGTGAAGGGATCAGTTCTCAGCCCCAGCATTTT; CDR3 protein: CASSEGISSQPQHF
J gene: TRBJ2-2; V gene: TRBV5-5; clone size: once; D gene: TRBD2; CDR3 DNA: TGTGCCAGCAGCCCGACTAGCGGGGCCCGGAACACCGGGGAGCTGTTTTTT; CDR3 protein: CASSPTSGARNTGELFF
J gene: TRBJ1-5; V gene: TRBV24-1; clone size: -; D gene: -; CDR3 DNA: TGTGCCACCAGTGATTTCTCGGACAAAAATCAGCCCCAGCATTTT; CDR3 protein: CATSDFSDKNQPQHF
J gene: TRBJ2-4; V gene: TRBV9; clone size: -; D gene: TRBD1; CDR3 DNA: TGTGCCAGCAGCCCCGGACAGGGGGTGAACATTCAGTACTTC; CDR3 protein: CASSPGQGVNIQYF
J gene: TRBJ2-7; V gene: TRBV27; clone size: many; D gene: TRBD2; CDR3 DNA: TGTGCCAGCAGTCCCCCCGCCGGGAGGAGCGACTACGAGCAGTACTTC; CDR3 protein: CASSPPAGRSDYEQYF
J gene: TRBJ1-1; V gene: TRBV19; clone size: few; D gene: -; CDR3 DNA: TGTGCCAGTAGTATGACGGGAGCGAACACTGAAGCTTTCTTT; CDR3 protein: CASSMTGANTEAFF
J gene: TRBJ2-1; V gene: TRBV5-1; clone size: -; D gene: TRBD2; CDR3 DNA: TGCGCCAGCAGCCGAGCGGGACCCAATGAGCAGTTCTTC; CDR3 protein: CASSRAGPNEQFF
J gene: TRBJ2-7; V gene: TRBV5-1; clone size: many; D gene: -; CDR3 DNA: TGCGCCAGCAGCTTGGGGAGGTACTACGAGCAGTACTTC; CDR3 protein: CASSLGRYYEQYF
J gene: TRBJ2-5; V gene: TRBV3-1; clone size: few; D gene: TRBD2; CDR3 DNA: TGTGCCAGCAGCCCTCAACTAGCGGGAGCCAACGGGGCCCAGTACTTC; CDR3 protein: CASSPQLAGANGAQYF
J gene: TRBJ2-5; V gene: TRBV10-3; clone size: -; D gene: -; CDR3 DNA: TGTGCCATCGCAAACGGCGGCCAAGAGACCCAGTACTTC; CDR3 protein: CAIANGGQETQYF
J gene: TRBJ2-3; V gene: TRBV25-1; clone size: -; D gene: -; CDR3 DNA: TGTGCCAGCAGTCGGGGGTTCGGCACAGATACGCAGTATTTT; CDR3 protein: CASSRGFGTDTQYF
J gene: TRBJ2-3; V gene: TRBV19; clone size: -; D gene: -; CDR3 DNA: TGTGCCAGTAGTATTTCCGGGAGTAGTGGAGATACGCAGTATTTT; CDR3 protein: CASSISGSSGDTQYF
J gene: TRBJ2-3; V gene: TRBV6-1; clone size: many; D gene: -; CDR3 DNA: TGTGCCAGCAGCGGTCCAACAGGGAGTGGCACAGATACGCAGTATTTT; CDR3 protein: CASSGPTGSGTDTQYF
J gene: TRBJ2-7; V gene: TRBV4-1; clone size: -; D gene: TRBD2; CDR3 DNA: TGCGCCAGCAAGGTCCTAGCGGGAGGGCCTTACGAGCAGTACTTC; CDR3 protein: CASKVLAGGPYEQYF
J gene: TRBJ2-3; V gene: TRBV10-3; clone size: few; D gene: -; CDR3 DNA: TGTGCCATCAGTGATGGGGTCCTCACAGATACGCAGTATTTT; CDR3 protein: CAISDGVLTDTQYF
J gene: TRBJ1-5; V gene: TRBV6-1; clone size: many; D gene: TRBD1; CDR3 DNA: TGTGCCAGCAGTGAAAAGGGGGCGGATCAGCCCCAGCATTTT; CDR3 protein: CASSEKGADQPQHF
J gene: TRBJ1-4; V gene: TRBV28; clone size: -; D gene: -; CDR3 DNA: TGTGCCAGCAGTACCCCGGGGGGCGAAAAACTGTTTTTT; CDR3 protein: CASSTPGGEKLFF
J gene: TRBJ2-7; V gene: TRBV28; clone size: -; D gene: TRBD1; CDR3 DNA: TGTGCCACAATGGGACAGGGTCCCTACGAGCAGTACTTC; CDR3 protein: CATMGQGPYEQYF
J gene: TRBJ1-3; V gene: TRBV10-2; clone size: many; D gene: -; CDR3 DNA: TGCGCCAGCAGTGACTCGGGATACACCATATATTTT; CDR3 protein: CASSDSGYTIYF
J gene: TRBJ2-1; V gene: TRBV27; clone size: few; D gene: -; CDR3 DNA: TGTGCCAGCAGTTTATTAGGCCCCAATGAGCAGTTCTTC; CDR3 protein: CASSLLGPNEQFF
J gene: TRBJ2-3; V gene: TRBV30; clone size: few; D gene: TRBD2; CDR3 DNA: TGTGCCTGGAGGTTAGCGGGAGGGCGGCGTACGCAGTATTTT; CDR3 protein: CAWRLAGGRRTQYF
J gene: TRBJ2-3; V gene: TRBV28; clone size: -; D gene: TRBD2; CDR3 DNA: TGTGCCAGCGGGAAGTCGGGACTAGCGGAAGACACAGATACGCAGTATTTT; CDR3 protein: CASGKSGLAEDTDTQYF
J gene: TRBJ1-3; V gene: TRBV27; clone size: -; D gene: -; CDR3 DNA: TGTGCCAGCAGTTTAAGGCATCGAGATCGCACCATATATTTT; CDR3 protein: CASSLRHRDRTIYF
J gene: TRBJ2-1; V gene: TRBV3-1; clone size: -; D gene: -; CDR3 DNA: TGTGCCAGCAGCCCCGGGAGTTCGGGCAATGAGCAGTTCTTC; CDR3 protein: CASSPGSSGNEQFF
J gene: TRBJ2-1; V gene: TRBV3-1; clone size: few; D gene: -; CDR3 DNA: TGTGCCAGCAGCCAAGCCATCATTTCGGATGCCGCAGGGCCAAGCTACAATGAGCAGTTCTTC; CDR3 protein: CASSQAIISDAAGPSYNEQFF
J gene: TRBJ2-5; V gene: TRBV4-1; clone size: -; D gene: TRBD2; CDR3 DNA: TGCGCCAGCAGCCAAGGACTAGCGCACCAAGAGACCCAGTACTTC; CDR3 protein: CASSQGLAHQETQYF
J gene: TRBJ2-1; V gene: TRBV7-9; clone size: -; D gene: TRBD2; CDR3 DNA: TGTGCCAGCAGCTTCCTTCGGGCTAGCGGGAGCGGGTCTAGCTCCTACAATGAGCAGTTCTTC; CDR3 protein: CASSFLRASGSGSSSYNEQFF
J gene: TRBJ2-7; V gene: TRBV4-2; clone size: few; D gene: -; CDR3 DNA: TGTGCCAGCAGCCAAGACCGGGGACTCGCGGAGTACGAGCAGTACTTC; CDR3 protein: CASSQDRGLAEYEQYF
J gene: TRBJ2-5; V gene: TRBV2; clone size: many; D gene: -; CDR3 DNA: TGTGCCAGCAGTGAACAAGGGGGTCAAGAGACCCAGTACTTC; CDR3 protein: CASSEQGGQETQYF
J gene: TRBJ2-3; V gene: TRBV29-1; clone size: few; D gene: TRBD2; CDR3 DNA: TGCAGCGTTGATAGCGGGAGTGTAGATACGCAGTATTTT; CDR3 protein: CSVDSGSVDTQYF
J gene: TRBJ2-1; V gene: TRBV27; clone size: -; D gene: -; CDR3 DNA: TGTGCCAGCAGTGGGGGGACAGTGGAACACAATGAGCAGTTCTTC; CDR3 protein: CASSGGTVEHNEQFF
J gene: TRBJ1-1; V gene: TRBV3-1; clone size: many; D gene: -; CDR3 DNA: TGTGCCAGCAGCCAGCAAACTGAAGCTTTCTTT; CDR3 protein: CASSQQTEAFF
J gene: TRBJ2-7; V gene: TRBV6-2/TRBV6-3; clone size: many; D gene: -; CDR3 DNA: TGTGCCAGCAGTTCCGGGATAACCTTCGAGCAGTACTTC; CDR3 protein: CASSSGITFEQYF
J gene: TRBJ2-1; V gene: TRBV28; clone size: few; D gene: -; CDR3 DNA: TGTGCCAGCAGTAGACCCGGCAATGAGCAGTTCTTC; CDR3 protein: CASSRPGNEQFF
J gene: TRBJ1-2; V gene: TRBV7-3; clone size: -; D gene: -; CDR3 DNA: TGTGCCAGCAGCTTTTCTGGAGGCGATGGCTACACCTTC; CDR3 protein: CASSFSGGDGYTF
J gene: TRBJ2-1; V gene: TRBV6-2/TRBV6-3; clone size: -; D gene: TRBD2; CDR3 DNA: TGTGCCAGCACCGGGGGACTAGCGGGAGAAGGTGAGCAGTTCTTC; CDR3 protein: CASTGGLAGEGEQFF
J gene: TRBJ2-5; V gene: TRBV5-6; clone size: -; D gene: -; CDR3 DNA: TGTGCCAGCAGCTTCGTAGGTAGGGGATACCAAGAGACCCAGTACTTC; CDR3 protein: CASSFVGRGYQETQYF
J gene: TRBJ1-5; V gene: TRBV19; clone size: few; D gene: -; CDR3 DNA: TGTGCCAGTAGTATCCAGGGAACTGGGCAGCCCCAGCATTTT; CDR3 protein: CASSIQGTGQPQHF
J gene: TRBJ1-2; V gene: TRBV6-5; clone size: many; D gene: -; CDR3 DNA: TGTGCCAGCAGTAAAATTAAGGACACGTTCTATGGCTACACCTTC; CDR3 protein: CASSKIKDTFYGYTF
J gene: TRBJ2-1; V gene: TRBV28; clone size: few; D gene: TRBD2; CDR3 DNA: TGTGCCAGCAGTTCTAGCGGGGAATACAATGAGCAGTTCTTC; CDR3 protein: CASSSSGEYNEQFF
J gene: TRBJ1-6; V gene: TRBV3-1; clone size: -; D gene: TRBD1; CDR3 DNA: TGTGCCAGCAGCCAAGGGTTTGGAACAGGGGGCTGGAATTCACCCCTCCACTTT; CDR3 protein: CASSQGFGTGGWNSPLHF
J gene: TRBJ1-1; V gene: TRBV19; clone size: -; D gene: TRBD1; CDR3 DNA: TGTGCCAGTAGTCACGACAGGGGCCACACTGAAGCTTTCTTT; CDR3 protein: CASSHDRGHTEAFF
J gene: TRBJ2-7; V gene: TRBV6-2/TRBV6-3; clone size: -; D gene: -; CDR3 DNA: TGTGCCAGCATGGTCCAATCTTCCTACGAGCAGTACTTC; CDR3 protein: CASMVQSSYEQYF
J gene: TRBJ2-5; V gene: TRBV7-9; clone size: once; D gene: -; CDR3 DNA: TGTGCCAGCAGACAACTAGAGGCAGGGGGGCCTCAAGAGACCCAGTACTTC; CDR3 protein: CASRQLEAGGPQETQYF